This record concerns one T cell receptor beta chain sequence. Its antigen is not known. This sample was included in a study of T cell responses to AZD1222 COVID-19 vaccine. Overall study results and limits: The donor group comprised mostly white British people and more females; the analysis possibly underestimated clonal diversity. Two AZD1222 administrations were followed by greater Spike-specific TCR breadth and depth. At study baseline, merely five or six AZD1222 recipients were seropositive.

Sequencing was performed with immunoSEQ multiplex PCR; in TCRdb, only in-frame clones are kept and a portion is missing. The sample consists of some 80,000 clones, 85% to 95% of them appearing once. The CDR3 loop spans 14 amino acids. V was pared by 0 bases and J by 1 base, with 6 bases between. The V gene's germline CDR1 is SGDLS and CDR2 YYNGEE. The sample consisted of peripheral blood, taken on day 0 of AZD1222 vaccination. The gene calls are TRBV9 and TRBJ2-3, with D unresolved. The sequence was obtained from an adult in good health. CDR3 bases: TGTGCCAGCAGCGTAGAGGCCCGCACAGATACGCAGTATTTT. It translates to CASSVEARTDTQYF.